The clone carrying this T cell receptor (beta chain) appeared once. The sample comes from a study of blood T cell repertoires in COVID-19. Overall study: COVID-19 samples from acute and convalescent phases originated in the United States, Italy and Spain. The analysed material was cDNA or gDNA that came from T cells, B-cell-depleted T cells, or PBMCs.

This CDR3 is 15 amino acids long. Germline V gives CDR1 SGHAT, CDR2 FQDESV (reference sequence). Trimming took off 2 bases at V and 0 bases at J, with 7 bases between the two ends. Per the original data handling: Nucleated cell counts were estimated from reference gene primer amplification. Clones were sequenced by immunoSEQ multiplex PCR, and TCRdb holds only the in-frame ones, with some missing. The DNA was the basis for D and trimming; V, J and clone size are from that table. The table lists fewer than 100,000 clones, 75% to 95% of them singletons. The source of this sequence is an elderly woman with acute or convalescent COVID-19. Sequencing input: peripheral blood. The rearrangement links TRBV11-1 to TRBJ1-4; no firm D call. The CDR3: CASSLSVATNEKLFF. As DNA, the CDR3 is TGTGCCAGCAGCTTATCAGTCGCAACTAATGAAAAACTGTTTTTT.